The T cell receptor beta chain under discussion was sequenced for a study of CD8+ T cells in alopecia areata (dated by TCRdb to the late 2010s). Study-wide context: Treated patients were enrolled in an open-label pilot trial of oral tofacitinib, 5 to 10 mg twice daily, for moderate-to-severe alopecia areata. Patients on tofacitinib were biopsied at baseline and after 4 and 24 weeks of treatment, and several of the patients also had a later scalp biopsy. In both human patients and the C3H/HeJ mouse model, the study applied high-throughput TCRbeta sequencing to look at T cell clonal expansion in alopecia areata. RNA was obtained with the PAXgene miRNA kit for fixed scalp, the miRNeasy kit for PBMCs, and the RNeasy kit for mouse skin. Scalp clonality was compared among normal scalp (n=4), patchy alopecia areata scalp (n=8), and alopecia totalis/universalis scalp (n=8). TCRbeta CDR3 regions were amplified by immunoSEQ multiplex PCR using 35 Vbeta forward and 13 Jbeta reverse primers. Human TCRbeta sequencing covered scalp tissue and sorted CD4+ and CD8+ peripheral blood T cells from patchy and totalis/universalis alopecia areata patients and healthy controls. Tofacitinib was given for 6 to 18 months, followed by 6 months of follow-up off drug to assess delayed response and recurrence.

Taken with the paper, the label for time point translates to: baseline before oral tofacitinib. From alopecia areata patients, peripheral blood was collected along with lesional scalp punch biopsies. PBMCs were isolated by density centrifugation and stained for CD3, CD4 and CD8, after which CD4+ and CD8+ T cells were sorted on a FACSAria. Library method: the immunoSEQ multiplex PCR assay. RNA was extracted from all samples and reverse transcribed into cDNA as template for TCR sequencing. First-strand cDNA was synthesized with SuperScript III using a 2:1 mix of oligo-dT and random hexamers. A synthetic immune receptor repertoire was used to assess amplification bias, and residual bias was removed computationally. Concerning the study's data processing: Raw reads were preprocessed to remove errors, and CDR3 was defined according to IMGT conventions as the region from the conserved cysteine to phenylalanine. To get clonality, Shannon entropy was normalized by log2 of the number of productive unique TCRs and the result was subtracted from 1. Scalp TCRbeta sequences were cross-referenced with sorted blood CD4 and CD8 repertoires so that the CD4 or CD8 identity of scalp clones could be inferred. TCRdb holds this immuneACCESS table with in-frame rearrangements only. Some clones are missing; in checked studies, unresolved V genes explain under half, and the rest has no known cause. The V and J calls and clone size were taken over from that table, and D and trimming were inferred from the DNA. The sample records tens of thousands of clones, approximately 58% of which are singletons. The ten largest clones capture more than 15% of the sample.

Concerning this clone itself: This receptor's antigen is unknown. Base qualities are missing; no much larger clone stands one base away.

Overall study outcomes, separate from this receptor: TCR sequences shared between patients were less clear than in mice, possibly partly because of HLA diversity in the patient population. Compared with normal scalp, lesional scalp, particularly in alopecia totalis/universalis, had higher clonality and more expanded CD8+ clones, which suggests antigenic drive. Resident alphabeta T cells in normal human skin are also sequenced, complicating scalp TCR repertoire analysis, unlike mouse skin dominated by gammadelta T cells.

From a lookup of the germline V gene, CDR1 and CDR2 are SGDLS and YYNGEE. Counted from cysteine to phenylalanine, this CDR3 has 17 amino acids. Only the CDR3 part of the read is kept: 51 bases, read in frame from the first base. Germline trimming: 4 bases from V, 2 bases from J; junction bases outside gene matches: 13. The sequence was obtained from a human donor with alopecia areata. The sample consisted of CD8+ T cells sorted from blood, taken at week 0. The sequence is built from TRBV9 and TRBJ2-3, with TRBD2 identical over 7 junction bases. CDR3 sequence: CASSTSSGTYNTDTQYF. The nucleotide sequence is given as TGTGCCAGCAGCACCTCAAGCGGGACCTATAACACAGATACGCAGTATTTT. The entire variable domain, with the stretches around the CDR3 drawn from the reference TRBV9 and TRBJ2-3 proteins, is DSGVTQTPKHLITATGQRVTLRCSPRSGDLSVYWYQQSLDQGLQFLIQYYNGEERAKGNILERFSAQQFPDLHSELNLSSLELGDSALYFCASSTSSGTYNTDTQYFGPGTRLTVL.